This TCR beta chain is from a study of regulatory T cells in long-lasting Graves disease. Time point reported: newly diagnosed GD, antithyroid drugs for less than 3 months. From RNA extracted from PBMCs, the TCR library was made. This CDR3 has 17 residues. Per the germline V gene, CDR1 is MNHNS and CDR2 is SASEGT. Relying on iRepertoire HTBI primers and Arm-PCR of CDR3 regions, the team built TCR beta libraries. Per the study methods: Identification across samples found some 60 TRBV and around 15 TRBJ segments. TCRdb independently ran MiXCR on the multiplex PCR reads; one entry per CDR3 protein. Clone size and V and J calls follow TCRdb, not the original study. This sample has approximately 470,000 distinct CDR3 sequences, with roughly 17% found just once. A remark on this clonotype: At one boundary the junction diverges from the germline segment, which might be a read error.

In addition, the sample was reused for a study of T cells in Graves' hyperthyroidism and ophthalmopathy. That work contributes: The model anticipated ophthalmopathy a median around six months pre-onset.

This chain joins TRBV6-1 and TRBJ2-2; no firm D call. The starting material was peripheral blood mononuclear cells (PBMCs), obtained at new diagnosis, from a patient treated with antithyroid drugs. This sequence originates from a man aged 35-49 years with Graves disease. This chain's CDR3 is CASSNSRSAPKTGELFF. In DNA, the CDR3 is TGTGCCAGCAGTAACTCCCGGTCAGCCCCGAAGACCGGGGAGCTGTTTTTT.